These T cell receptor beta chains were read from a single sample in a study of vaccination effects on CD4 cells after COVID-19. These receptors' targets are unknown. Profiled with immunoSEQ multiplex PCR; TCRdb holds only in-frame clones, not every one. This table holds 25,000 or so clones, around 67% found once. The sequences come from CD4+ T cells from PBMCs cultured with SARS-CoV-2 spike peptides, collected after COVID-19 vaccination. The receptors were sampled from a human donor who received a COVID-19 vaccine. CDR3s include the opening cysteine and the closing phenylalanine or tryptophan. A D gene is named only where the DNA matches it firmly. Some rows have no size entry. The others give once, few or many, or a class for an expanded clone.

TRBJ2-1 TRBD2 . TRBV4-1 TGCGCCAGCAGCCAAGCGGGACTAGCGGCCAATGAGCAGTTCTTC CASSQAGLAANEQFF
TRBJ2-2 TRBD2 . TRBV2 TGTGCCAGCAGATCACCCCGACTAGCGGGAGTCAGAGGGGTCGGGACAACCGGGGAGCTGTTTTTT CASRSPRLAGVRGVGTTGELFF
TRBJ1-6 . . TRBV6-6 TGTGCCAGCACCGACCGGGGGGGGAATTCACCCCTCCACTTT CASTDRGGNSPLHF
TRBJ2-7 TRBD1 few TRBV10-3 TGTGCCATCCAGGGGGCGGCCTACGAGCAGTACTTC CAIQGAAYEQYF
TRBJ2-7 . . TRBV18 TGTGCCAGCTCACCTTCTAGCGACTACGAGCAGTACTTC CASSPSSDYEQYF
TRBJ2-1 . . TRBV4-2 TGTGCCAGCAGCCAAGGTGCTCTCGGCCGGGGAGACTTACGCAATGAGCAGTTCTTC CASSQGALGRGDLRNEQFF
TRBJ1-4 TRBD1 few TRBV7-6 TGTGCCAGCAGCTTATTGTCGCGCGGGACAGTGGATGAAAAACTGTTTTTT CASSLLSRGTVDEKLFF
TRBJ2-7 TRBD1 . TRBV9 TGTGCCAGCAGCGTAGTAGGGGACAGCTACGAGCAGTACTTC CASSVVGDSYEQYF
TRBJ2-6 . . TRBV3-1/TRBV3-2 TGTGCCAGCAGCCAAGATATGGGTCTAGGGGCCAACGTCCTGACTTTC CASSQDMGLGANVLTF
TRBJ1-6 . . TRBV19 TGTGCCAGTCGCCAGGGATTACATTCACCCCTCCACTTT CASRQGLHSPLHF
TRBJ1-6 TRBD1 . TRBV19 TGTGCCAGTAGTCTCTACACAGGGGTTCGACATAATTCACCCCTCCACTTT CASSLYTGVRHNSPLHF
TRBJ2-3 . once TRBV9 TGTGCCAGCAGCGTAGGGACTACAAACACAGATACGCAGTATTTT CASSVGTTNTDTQYF
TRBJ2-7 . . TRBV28 TGTGCCAGCAGACCCGGTCATGAGCAGTACTTC CASRPGHEQYF
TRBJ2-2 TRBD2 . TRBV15 TGTGCCACCAGCCCTTTACTAGCGGGAGGGGTTACCGGGGAGCTGTTTTTT CATSPLLAGGVTGELFF
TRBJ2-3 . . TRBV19 TGTGCCAGTAGACAAAGCGGAGATACGCAGTATTTT CASRQSGDTQYF
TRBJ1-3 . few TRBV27 TGTGCCACCGTCTCGGAATCTGGAAACACCATATATTTT CATVSESGNTIYF
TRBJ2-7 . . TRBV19 TGTGCCAGTAGTAAGGCCCAAGTCGGCTACGAGCAGTACTTC CASSKAQVGYEQYF
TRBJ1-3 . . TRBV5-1 TGCGCCAGCAGCTTGGAGAGTTTCTCTGGAAACACCATATATTTT CASSLESFSGNTIYF
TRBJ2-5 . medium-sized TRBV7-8 TGTGCCAGCAGCTTGGCACCCCCGGGGTATAAGGCGACCCAGTACTTC CASSLAPPGYKATQYF
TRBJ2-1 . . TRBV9 TGTGCCAGCAGCTCCCGATTAGAGTACAATGAGCAGTTCTTC CASSSRLEYNEQFF
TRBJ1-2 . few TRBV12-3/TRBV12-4 TGTGCCAGCAGCCCTGCGGGCCCTCATGGCTACACCTTC CASSPAGPHGYTF
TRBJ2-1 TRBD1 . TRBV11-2 TGTGCCAGCAGCTTAGGGACAGGGGTCAATGAGCAGTTCTTC CASSLGTGVNEQFF
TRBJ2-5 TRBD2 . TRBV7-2 TGTGCCAGCAGCTTAGGCACTAGCGGGAGGGGGACCCAGTACTTC CASSLGTSGRGTQYF
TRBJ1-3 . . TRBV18 TGTGCCAGCTCACCTCTCCAGGGGCCGGGAAACACCATATATTTT CASSPLQGPGNTIYF
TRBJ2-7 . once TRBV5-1 TGCGCCAGCACTTCGACGGCGGAAGCCTACGAGCAGTACTTC CASTSTAEAYEQYF
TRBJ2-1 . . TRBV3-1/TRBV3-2 TGTGCCAGCAGCGACAGGGAGGGTGAGCAGTTCTTC CASSDREGEQFF
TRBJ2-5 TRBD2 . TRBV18 TGTGCCAGCTCACCCCTACTAGCGGGGGGGTCCGGAGAGACCCAGTACTTC CASSPLLAGGSGETQYF